Listed below are T cell receptor beta chains from one sample, sequenced in a study of CD8 T cells in Susac syndrome. TCRdb reanalysed the immunoSEQ multiplex PCR reads using MiXCR and keeps one entry per CDR3 protein. Among about 210,000 distinct CDR3 sequences listed, nearly 97% were seen once. The sequencing sample was made of CD4+ T cells from PBMCs. These TCRs come from a human donor with multiple sclerosis. CDR3s include the opening cysteine and the closing phenylalanine or tryptophan. A D gene is named only where the DNA matches it firmly. Where a row states a size, it is once, few, many or the class of an expanded clone; other rows omit it.

TRBJ1-2	TRBV30	TRBD1	NA	CASRGANYGYTF	TGTGCCTCCAGGGGGGCTAACTATGGCTACACCTTC
TRBJ2-7	TRBV27	NA	NA	CASSSQGFSHEQYF	TGTGCCAGCAGTTCCCAGGGCTTCTCCCACGAGCAGTACTTC
TRBJ1-1	TRBV18	NA	once	CASSPNRANTEAFF	TGTGCCAGCTCACCAAACAGGGCGAACACTGAAGCTTTCTTT
TRBJ2-7	TRBV12-3/TRBV12-4	NA	NA	CASSLAGAFGQYF	TGTGCCAGCAGTTTGGCAGGGGCCTTTGGGCAGTACTTC
TRBJ2-3	TRBV20-1	NA	NA	CSASLQGSDTQYF	TGCAGTGCTAGTCTGCAGGGATCAGATACGCAGTATTTT
TRBJ1-6	TRBV3-1	NA	NA	CASSQGWGDSPLHF	TGTGCCAGCAGCCAAGGTTGGGGTGATTCACCCCTCCACTTT
TRBJ1-1	TRBV7-2	NA	NA	CASSHNTEAFF	TGTGCCAGCAGCCACAACACTGAAGCTTTCTTT
TRBJ2-3	TRBV7-2	NA	NA	CASSLRMRVTDTQYF	TGTGCCAGCAGCTTACGTATGAGGGTAACAGATACGCAGTATTTT
TRBJ2-7	TRBV20-1	NA	NA	CSAALGPEQYF	TGCAGTGCCGCCCTGGGACCCGAGCAGTACTTC
TRBJ1-2	TRBV7-9	NA	NA	CASKGYTF	TGTGCCAGCAAAGGCTACACCTTC
TRBJ2-7	TRBV14	NA	NA	CASTLRGAANEQYF	TGTGCCAGCACCCTCAGGGGAGCCGCCAACGAGCAGTACTTC
TRBJ2-7	TRBV4-2	TRBD2	NA	CASSRAGTRSYEQYF	TGTGCCAGCAGCCGCGCCGGGACTAGATCCTACGAGCAGTACTTC
TRBJ2-7	TRBV4-1	NA	NA	CASSQELLLYYEQYF	TGCGCCAGCAGCCAAGAACTACTGCTATACTACGAGCAGTACTTC
TRBJ2-5	TRBV5-1	NA	NA	CASSLDGHPGETQYF	TGCGCCAGCAGCTTGGATGGGCATCCGGGGGAGACCCAGTACTTC
TRBJ1-6	TRBV20-1	NA	NA	CSASSGSKNSPLHF	TGCAGTGCTAGCTCCGGATCGAAGAATTCACCCCTCCACTTT
TRBJ1-1	TRBV29-1	NA	NA	CSVAPGVTEAFF	TGCAGCGTTGCTCCAGGGGTTACTGAAGCTTTCTTT
TRBJ2-2	TRBV27	NA	NA	CASSFPWIGELFF	TGTGCCAGCAGTTTCCCGTGGATCGGGGAGCTGTTTTTT
TRBJ2-1	TRBV2	TRBD2	NA	CASSEEVPWLAGQFF	TGTGCCAGCAGTGAAGAAGTCCCATGGCTAGCGGGGCAGTTCTTC
TRBJ1-2	TRBV10-3	NA	NA	CAISESGQGKIYGYTF	TGTGCCATCAGTGAGTCCGGGCAGGGGAAGATCTATGGCTACACCTTC
TRBJ2-7	TRBV4-2	NA	NA	CASSQEERSYEQYF	TGTGCCAGCAGCCAAGAGGAGCGCTCCTACGAGCAGTACTTC
TRBJ1-2	TRBV28	TRBD1	NA	CASSSPGQGYYGYTF	TGTGCCAGCAGTTCACCGGGACAGGGGTATTATGGCTACACCTTC
TRBJ1-2	TRBV7-9	NA	NA	CASSGHGEVYGYTF	TGTGCCAGCAGCGGCCACGGGGAGGTCTATGGCTACACCTTC
TRBJ1-2	TRBV18	NA	NA	CASSPPTANYGYTF	TGTGCCAGCTCACCCCCGACAGCCAACTATGGCTACACCTTC
TRBJ2-3	TRBV4-1	NA	NA	CASSLVASTDTQYF	TGCGCCAGCAGCCTGGTAGCGAGCACAGATACGCAGTATTTT
TRBJ2-1	TRBV24-1	NA	NA	CATSDSGPYNEQFF	TGTGCCACCAGTGATTCGGGGCCCTACAATGAGCAGTTCTTC
TRBJ1-3	TRBV2	NA	once	CASSEGRAAGNTIYF	TGTGCCAGCAGTGAAGGGAGGGCCGCAGGAAACACCATATATTTT
TRBJ2-2	TRBV9	TRBD2	NA	CASSTTSAGTGELFF	TGTGCCAGCAGCACCACTAGCGCCGGCACCGGGGAGCTGTTTTTT
TRBJ2-6	TRBV20-1	NA	NA	CSARDTRSGANVLTF	TGCAGTGCTAGAGATACTCGATCTGGGGCCAACGTCCTGACTTTC
TRBJ2-7	TRBV3-1	NA	NA	CASSPSSQLDYEQYF	TGTGCCAGCAGCCCAAGCTCCCAACTAGATTACGAGCAGTACTTC
TRBJ2-7	TRBV20-1	NA	NA	CSARDIHSYEQYF	TGCAGTGCTAGAGATATACACAGCTACGAGCAGTACTTC
TRBJ1-4	TRBV29-1	NA	NA	CSVEVRTGGSEKLFF	TGCAGCGTTGAAGTCAGGACGGGGGGGAGTGAAAAACTGTTTTTT
TRBJ1-1	TRBV20-1	NA	NA	CSAIPGAWGGTEAFF	TGCAGTGCCATACCAGGGGCGTGGGGTGGCACTGAAGCTTTCTTT
TRBJ2-5	TRBV5-1	NA	NA	CASSLAEETQYF	TGCGCCAGCAGCTTGGCAGAAGAGACCCAGTACTTC
TRBJ2-7	TRBV7-9	NA	once	CASSFGHQGGYEQYF	TGTGCCAGCAGCTTTGGGCACCAGGGTGGCTACGAGCAGTACTTC
TRBJ1-4	TRBV3-1	NA	NA	CASSFKQGGEKLFF	TGTGCCAGCAGCTTCAAACAGGGTGGAGAAAAACTGTTTTTT
TRBJ2-3	TRBV24-1	NA	NA	CANHTDTQYF	TGTGCCAATCACACAGATACGCAGTATTTT
TRBJ1-1	TRBV12-3/TRBV12-4	NA	NA	CASSLYRSNTEAFF	TGTGCCAGCAGTTTATATCGCAGTAACACTGAAGCTTTCTTT
TRBJ2-7	TRBV10-2	NA	once	CASREHLYEQYF	TGCGCCAGCAGAGAACACCTCTACGAGCAGTACTTC
TRBJ2-3	TRBV24-1	TRBD2	once	CATSDPGTSGRTDTQYF	TGTGCCACCAGTGATCCGGGGACTAGCGGACGGACAGATACGCAGTATTTT
TRBJ2-6	TRBV29-1	NA	few	CSVGQSGANVLTF	TGCAGCGTTGGCCAGTCTGGGGCCAACGTCCTGACTTTC
TRBJ2-5	TRBV1	NA	NA	CTSSQSSSGGAAKTQYF	TGCACCAGCAGCCAATCGTCTAGCGGGGGGGCCGCGAAGACTCAGTACTTC
TRBJ2-4	TRBV29-1	NA	NA	CSVEHSKDIQYF	TGCAGCGTTGAACACAGCAAGGACATTCAGTACTTC
TRBJ2-5	TRBV7-3	NA	NA	CASSSGPSSRETQYF	TGTGCCAGCAGCTCTGGGCCCTCCTCGAGGGAGACCCAGTACTTC
TRBJ2-1	TRBV20-1	TRBD2	NA	CSARGGAGVPNNEQFF	TGCAGTGCTAGAGGCGGAGCGGGAGTCCCCAACAATGAGCAGTTCTTC
TRBJ2-1	TRBV4-2	TRBD2	once	CASSEGLAGRDEQFF	TGTGCCAGCAGCGAGGGACTAGCGGGGCGGGATGAGCAGTTCTTC
TRBJ2-7	TRBV14	NA	once	CASSRSNGPGEQYF	TGTGCCAGCAGCCGCAGCAACGGTCCGGGAGAGCAGTACTTC
TRBJ2-1	TRBV5-6	TRBD1	NA	CASRPLGQSYNEQFF	TGTGCCAGCAGACCCCTGGGACAGAGTTACAATGAGCAGTTCTTC
TRBJ2-7	TRBV30	NA	once	CAWSKGFSYEQYF	TGTGCCTGGAGTAAAGGGTTTTCCTACGAGCAGTACTTC
TRBJ1-2	TRBV29-1	NA	NA	CSATYSLYGYTF	TGCAGCGCTACCTATAGTCTCTATGGCTACACCTTC
TRBJ2-2	TRBV29-1	TRBD2	once	CSVASQREGPNTGELFF	TGCAGCGTTGCGTCCCAGCGGGAGGGACCGAACACCGGGGAGCTGTTTTTT